This TCR beta chain was profiled in a study of cytomegalovirus exposure and HLA in healthy donors (dated by TCRdb to 2017 to 2019). About the full investigation: In an earlier analysis of 587 of the donors, about 270 Gb of sequence data and some 120 million unique TCR beta sequences from 180 million or so T cells were reported. Approximately 310 gigabases of sequencing data and approximately 84 million unique TCR sequences were included in an early release covering several hundred HLA-typed donors. Of the approximately 400 genotyped donors, approximately 82% fell in the genetic ancestry cluster associated with self-reported Caucasian donors. The study was designed to test whether signatures of past pathogen exposure could be identified by cataloging public T cell receptors. The T cell repertoires of several hundred subjects were profiled by immunosequencing and related to cytomegalovirus serostatus. In addition to the first cohort of 666 subjects, a separate validation cohort of over 90 different subjects was used. To predict cytomegalovirus infection status, the study combined high-throughput TCR immunosequencing, statistical association of individual TCRs with disease status, and machine learning. To study patterns of TCR occurrence, a later analysis re-analyzed previously published TCR beta repertoires from 550 to 800 donors and added high-resolution HLA genotyping. Rather than using new phenotypic data, the later analysis identified candidate immune exposures from TCR beta sequences and from how often those sequences occurred across donors. An earlier analysis of several hundred of the donors applied high-throughput TCR beta sequencing to assess whether each TCR beta V gene segment acted as functional or pseudogenic. Alongside the repertoire data, information on donor age, sex, ethnicity and CMV serostatus was compiled. Genome-wide SNP genotypes for about 65% of the 666 donors were used in a later genetic analysis, which treated that subset as a discovery cohort. Every repertoire in the discovery cohort had been generated on one and the same sequencing platform. Class I and class II HLA loci were covered by the typing at four-digit resolution. Typing coverage differed by locus: A, B, C, DRB1 and DQB1 were typed in roughly 620-630 donors, DQA1 in 500 to 550, DPA1 in 600 to 610, and DPB1 in approximately 450. Because of strong linkage in the cohort, 5 or 6 DR-DQ haplotypes were treated as single units for association and clustering. Across some 400 genotyped donors of the cohort, an average of about 200,000 unique TCR beta nucleotide sequences per donor were sequenced, and roughly a sixth of those sequences were non-productive. What the work shows at the level of the full study, not this receptor alone: Linkage disequilibrium might explain the correlated functional status among segregating V segments, but an unknown experimental factor could not be excluded. Because some donors lacked HLA typing at each locus, the association tests relied only on the typed subset. A cluster of highly shared sequence variants was judged likely to be a technical artifact of the sequencing pipeline. In vitro tests confirmed that a few of the cytomegalovirus-associated TCR beta chains recognize cytomegalovirus antigens. For the cohort, immune exposure information was limited to CMV serostatus. Compared with equally common non-associated chains, HLA-associated TCR beta chains in a later analysis were more clonally expanded and had lower generation probabilities. A total of about 150 TCR beta chains were listed by the study as associated with cytomegalovirus. A further reported finding was that TCR beta sequences accurately predicted the HLA-A and HLA-B alleles for most subjects in the first cohort. Only TCR beta chains were sequenced in this cohort, and the absence of alpha or paired-chain data limited detectable features. In a later analysis, TCR association rates were found to vary across HLA loci, with the most associated TCRs seen for DRB1 alleles and the fewest for HLA-C alleles. At a false discovery rate of 0.05, a later analysis linked around 17,000 TCR beta sequences to specific HLA alleles. While some public TCRs were present in many individuals, most TCR sequences turned up only very rarely across donors. When HLA alleles, especially DR and DQ, strongly co-occurred, attributing TCR associations to individual alleles was difficult. Several of the top co-occurrence clusters appeared to be linked to parvovirus B19, influenza, CMV and Epstein-Barr virus, according to a later analysis. It was suggested by the authors that the approach could potentially be generalized to other disease states and immunological phenotypes. The earlier analysis of 587 of the donors excluded roughly 17 rarely observed V segments, including chromosome 9 orphons, because counts were too low. A later genetic analysis reported fewer N-insertions in productive TCRs among donors in an Asian-associated ancestry cluster than the roughly 720-donor mean. The classifier was reported to diagnose cytomegalovirus status with high specificity and sensitivity in both the original cohort and the validation cohort. In a later genetic analysis, a missense DCLRE1C variant was associated with V-gene and J-gene trimming of TCR beta chains, and the association was replicated in an independent cohort. Presence/absence analyses assumed roughly uniform sequencing depth across donors, an assumption that may not hold. Broadly in line with IMGT annotations, most TCR beta V segments showed up in productive rearrangements about 87% or about 30% of the time in an earlier analysis of around 550 of the donors. According to a later analysis, most CMV-associated TCR beta chains appeared to be HLA-restricted, and the HLA associations seemed to be driven largely by CMV exposure.

The cohort comprised approximately 700 healthy bone marrow donors. Cohort members were all nominally healthy when sampled, although unrecorded immune exposures were likely present. The donor tested CMV seronegative and was one of the 352 seronegative cohort members. Each donor provided a peripheral blood sample, and peripheral blood mononuclear cells were used for TCR beta sequencing. Genomic DNA was extracted from the blood cell samples with the Qiagen DNeasy Blood Extraction Kit. Receptor amplification or capture employed the immunoSEQ multiplex PCR assay. A mixture of 60 forward primers for TCR Vbeta segments and 13 reverse primers for TCR Jbeta segments was used in the multiplex PCR. The CDR3 region of rearranged TCR beta genes was amplified from genomic DNA by a multiplex PCR assay. Amplified TCR beta libraries were sequenced as 87-base-pair reads on the Illumina HiSeq System. The published analysis was carried out like this. A later analysis tallied around 82 million unique TCR beta chains across the approximately 670 repertoires, and 10 million to 11 million of those chains were shared by two or more donors. A nearest-neighbor algorithm error-corrected the raw reads and collapsed the reads into unique sequences, merging closely related sequences to remove PCR and sequencing errors. CDR3 sequences were aligned to IMGT reference sequences to assign V, D and J gene segments. Each retained sequence needed at least a six-nucleotide match to both a V gene segment and a J gene segment. A rearrangement was called productive if the CDR3 had no stop codons and remained in frame with V and J, and every other rearrangement was called non-productive. CDR3 was defined by IMGT convention, running from the second conserved V-encoded cysteine to the conserved J-encoded phenylalanine. The earlier analysis of 500 to 600 of the donors excluded sequences that lacked an unambiguous match to a single V gene segment. In an earlier analysis of 587 of the donors, V segments were called functional above 56.7% productive rearrangements and were called segregating when the between-donor standard deviation exceeded 5%. A statistical classification framework was built to diagnose cytomegalovirus status from the catalog of TCR beta chain sequences. A later analysis assigned V and J genes by comparing TCR nucleotide sequences with IMGT/GENE-DB human TR gene sequences. In a later analysis, CDR3 sequences and most-parsimonious VDJ recombination scenarios were assigned using the TCRdist pipeline. In a later analysis, each TCR beta chain was defined by its CDR3 amino acid sequence together with its V-gene family, and reads without a unique V-gene family were excluded. In a later analysis, nearly 600 highly shared, low-generation-probability nucleotide sequences were removed to address suspected cross-contamination and a sequencing artifact. In a later analysis, a clonal expansion index was calculated for each public chain from normalized within-repertoire ranks of inferred template counts. In a later analysis, generation probabilities were computed with a VDJ recombination model fitted to out-of-frame rearrangements, and the resulting probabilities were checked against IGoR. A later analysis scored TCR-TCR, TCR-HLA and TCR-CMV co-occurrence with hypergeometric tests, applying a repertoire-size bias correction to TCR pairs. In a later analysis, false discovery rates were estimated by permuting HLA or CMV assignments 20 times. In a later analysis, co-occurring TCRs were grouped with DBSCAN, and TCRdist sequence similarity was added when clustering was performed within HLA-allele-positive subsets. Repertoires with fewer than 30,000 or more than 120,000 public chains, plus five repertoires with anomalous nucleotide sharing, were excluded from co-occurrence clustering. The source is immuneACCESS, and TCRdb retained only in-frame sequences with V and J called. Part of the clones is not carried over; for the studies checked, unresolved V genes explain less than half of this, and the remainder is unexplained. The V and J calls and clone size were taken over from that table, and D and trimming were inferred from the DNA. The sample table holds some 270,000 clones, of which about 93% were seen once. The top ten constitute 1.7% of the sample.

Remarks on this clone: The antigen it binds to is not known. No qualities accompany the bases; no much larger clone lies one base away.

The sequencing input was PBMCs. The TCR sequence derives from a girl aged 2 to 10 in good health and CMV-seronegative.

The DNA sequence is as follows: TGTGCCAGCAGCTTCCAGGGGATTGGGGTAGAGACCCAGTACTTC. This sequence encodes CASSFQGIGVETQYF. The sequence joins TRBV7-9 to TRBJ2-5; the D gene is perhaps TRBD1, on 6 matching bases. Trimming removed 3 bases from V and 4 bases from J, leaving 15 bases between the germline ends. Including the terminal cysteine and phenylalanine, the CDR3 comprises 15 residues. CDR3 DNA only is kept here, 45 bases in frame from base 1. The germline V gene (reference sequence) sets CDR1 to SEHNR and CDR2 to FQNEAQ.